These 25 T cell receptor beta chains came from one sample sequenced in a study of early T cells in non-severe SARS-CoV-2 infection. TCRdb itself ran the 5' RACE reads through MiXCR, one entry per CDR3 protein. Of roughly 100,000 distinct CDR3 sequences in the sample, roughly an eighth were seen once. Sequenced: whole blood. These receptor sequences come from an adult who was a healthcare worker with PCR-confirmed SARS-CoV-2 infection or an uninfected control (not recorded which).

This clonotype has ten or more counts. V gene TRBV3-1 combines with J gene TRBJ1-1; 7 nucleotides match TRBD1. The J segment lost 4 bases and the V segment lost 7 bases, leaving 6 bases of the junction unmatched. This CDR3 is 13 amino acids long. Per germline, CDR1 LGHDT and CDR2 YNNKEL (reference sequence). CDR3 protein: CASTDRVSTEAFF. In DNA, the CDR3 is TGTGCCAGCACCGACAGGGTCTCCACTGAAGCTTTCTTT.

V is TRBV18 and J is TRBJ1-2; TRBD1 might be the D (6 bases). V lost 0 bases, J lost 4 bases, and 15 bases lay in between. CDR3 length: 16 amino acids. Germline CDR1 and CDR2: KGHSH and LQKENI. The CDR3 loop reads CASSPPGRGPRYGYTF. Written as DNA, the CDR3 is TGTGCCAGCTCACCACCGGGCAGGGGCCCACGCTATGGCTACACCTTC.

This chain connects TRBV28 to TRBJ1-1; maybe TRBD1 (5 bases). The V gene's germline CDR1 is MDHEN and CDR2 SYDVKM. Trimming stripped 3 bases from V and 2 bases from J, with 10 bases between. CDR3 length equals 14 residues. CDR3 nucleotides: TGTGCCAGCAGTTTCCTGGGACCTAACACTGAAGCTTTCTTT. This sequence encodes CASSFLGPNTEAFF.

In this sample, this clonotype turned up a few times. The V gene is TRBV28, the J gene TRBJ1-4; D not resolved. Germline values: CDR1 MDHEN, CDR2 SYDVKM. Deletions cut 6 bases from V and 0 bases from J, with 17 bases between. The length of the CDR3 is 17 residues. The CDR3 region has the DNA TGTGCCAGCAGCCCGAGGAGGGAACCCTCAACTAATGAAAAACTGTTTTTT. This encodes CASSPRREPSTNEKLFF.

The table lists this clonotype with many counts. CDR3 DNA sequence: TGTGCCAGCTCACCTACTAGCGGGGGGGCCGCTGAGCAGTTCTTC. Residues: CASSPTSGGAAEQFF. The chain has TRBV18 and TRBJ2-1; 13 positions agree with TRBD2. V shed 3 bases and J 9 bases; nucleotides not matched to a gene: 5. CDR3 length: 15 residues. Germline assignment: CDR1 KGHSH and CDR2 LQKENI.

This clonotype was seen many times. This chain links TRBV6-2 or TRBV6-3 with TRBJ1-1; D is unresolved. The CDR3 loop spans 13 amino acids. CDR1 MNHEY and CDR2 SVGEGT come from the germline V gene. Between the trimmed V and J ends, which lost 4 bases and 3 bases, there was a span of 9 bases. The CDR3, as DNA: TGTGCCAGCAGTTCTTCCTGGGACACTGAAGCTTTCTTT. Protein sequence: CASSSSWDTEAFF.

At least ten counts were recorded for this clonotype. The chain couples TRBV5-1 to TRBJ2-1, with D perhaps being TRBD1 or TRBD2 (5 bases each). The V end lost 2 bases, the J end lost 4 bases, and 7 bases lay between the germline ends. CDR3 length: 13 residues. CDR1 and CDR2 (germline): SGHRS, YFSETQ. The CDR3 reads CASSFGAYNEQFF. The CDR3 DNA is TGCGCCAGCAGCTTCGGGGCATACAATGAGCAGTTCTTC.

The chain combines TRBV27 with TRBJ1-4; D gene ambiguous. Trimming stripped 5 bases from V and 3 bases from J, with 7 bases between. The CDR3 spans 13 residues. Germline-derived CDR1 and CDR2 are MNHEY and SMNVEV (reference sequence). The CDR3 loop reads CASSPSSNEKLFF. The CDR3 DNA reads TGTGCCAGCAGTCCATCCTCTAATGAAAAACTGTTTTTT.

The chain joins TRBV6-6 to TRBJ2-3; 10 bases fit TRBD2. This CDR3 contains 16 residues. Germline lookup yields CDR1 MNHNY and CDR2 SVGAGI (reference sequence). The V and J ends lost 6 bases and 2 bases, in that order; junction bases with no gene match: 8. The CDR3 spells CASRRSTSGATDTQYF. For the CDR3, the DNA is TGTGCCAGCAGACGGTCTACTAGCGGGGCCACAGATACGCAGTATTTT.

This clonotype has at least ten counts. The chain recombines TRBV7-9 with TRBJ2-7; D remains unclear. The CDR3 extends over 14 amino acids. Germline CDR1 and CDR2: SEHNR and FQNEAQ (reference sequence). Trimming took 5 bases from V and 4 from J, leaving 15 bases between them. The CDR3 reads CASSPHRRLYEQYF. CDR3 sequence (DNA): TGTGCCAGCAGCCCACACCGGCGGCTATACGAGCAGTACTTC.

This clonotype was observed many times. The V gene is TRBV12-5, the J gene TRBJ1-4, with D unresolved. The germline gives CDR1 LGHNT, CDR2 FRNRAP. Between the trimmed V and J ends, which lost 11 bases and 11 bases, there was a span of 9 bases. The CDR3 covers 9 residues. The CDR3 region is CAGSEKLFF. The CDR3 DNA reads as TGTGCTGGATCGGAGAAACTGTTTTTT.

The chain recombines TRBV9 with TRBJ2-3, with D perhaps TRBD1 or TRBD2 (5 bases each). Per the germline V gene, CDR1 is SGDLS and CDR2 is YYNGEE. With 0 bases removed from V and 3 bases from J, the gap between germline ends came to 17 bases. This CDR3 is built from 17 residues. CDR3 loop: CASSVGGVRRGTDTQYF. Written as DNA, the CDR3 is TGTGCCAGCAGCGTAGGGGGAGTAAGAAGGGGTACAGATACGCAGTATTTT. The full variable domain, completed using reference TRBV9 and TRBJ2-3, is DSGVTQTPKHLITATGQRVTLRCSPRSGDLSVYWYQQSLDQGLQFLIQYYNGEERAKGNILERFSAQQFPDLHSELNLSSLELGDSALYFCASSVGGVRRGTDTQYFGPGTRLTVL.

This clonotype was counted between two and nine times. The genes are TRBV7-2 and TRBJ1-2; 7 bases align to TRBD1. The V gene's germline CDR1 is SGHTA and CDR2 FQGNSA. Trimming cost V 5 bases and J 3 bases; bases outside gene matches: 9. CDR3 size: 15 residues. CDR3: CASSATRGQYYGYTF. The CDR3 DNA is TGTGCCAGCAGCGCGACGAGGGGGCAGTACTATGGCTACACCTTC. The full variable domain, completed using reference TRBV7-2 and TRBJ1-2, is GAGVSQSPSNKVTEKGKDVELRCDPISGHTALYWYRQSLGQGLEFLIYFQGNSAPDKSGLPSDRFSAERTGGSVSTLTIQRTQQEDSAVYLCASSATRGQYYGYTFGSGTRLTVV.

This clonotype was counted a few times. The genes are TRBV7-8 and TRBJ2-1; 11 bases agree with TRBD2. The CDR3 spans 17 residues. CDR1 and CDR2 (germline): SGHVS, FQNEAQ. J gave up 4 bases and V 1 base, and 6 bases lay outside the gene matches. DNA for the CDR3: TGTGCCAGCAGCTTAGGAACCGGGACTAGCGGTTACAATGAGCAGTTCTTC. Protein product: CASSLGTGTSGYNEQFF. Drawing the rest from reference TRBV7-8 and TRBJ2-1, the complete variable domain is GAGVSQSPRYKVAKRGQDVALRCDPISGHVSLFWYQQALGQGPEFLTYFQNEAQLDKSGLPSDRFFAERPEGSVSTLKIQRTQQEDSAVYLCASSLGTGTSGYNEQFFGPGTRLTVL.

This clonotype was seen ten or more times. CDR3 coding DNA: TGCAGTGCTCTAATCCGGGGAGCCAAAAACATTCAGTACTTC. This translates into CSALIRGAKNIQYF. The chain combines TRBV20-1 with TRBJ2-4; a possible D gene is TRBD2 (5 bases). The CDR3 is made up of 14 amino acids. In germline, CDR1 is DFQATT, CDR2 SNEGSKA (reference sequence). Trimming cost V 5 bases and J 0 bases, with 11 bases left between them.

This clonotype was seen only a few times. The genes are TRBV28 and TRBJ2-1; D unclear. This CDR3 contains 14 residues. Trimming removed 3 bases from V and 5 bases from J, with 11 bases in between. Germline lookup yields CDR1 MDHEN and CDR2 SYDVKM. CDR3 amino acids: CASSLLTTNNEQFF. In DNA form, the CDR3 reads TGTGCCAGCAGTTTGCTCACAACAAACAATGAGCAGTTCTTC.

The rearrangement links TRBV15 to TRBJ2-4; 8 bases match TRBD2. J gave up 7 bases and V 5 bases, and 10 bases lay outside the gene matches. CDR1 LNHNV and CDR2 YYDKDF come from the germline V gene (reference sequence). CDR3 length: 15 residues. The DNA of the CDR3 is TGTGCCACCAGCCCCAACCGGGAGGGTGGGAACATTCAGTACTTC. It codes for CATSPNREGGNIQYF.

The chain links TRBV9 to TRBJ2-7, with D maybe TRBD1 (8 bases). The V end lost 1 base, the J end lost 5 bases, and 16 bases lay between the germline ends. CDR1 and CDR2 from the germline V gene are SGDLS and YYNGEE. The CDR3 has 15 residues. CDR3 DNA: TGTGCCAGCAGCGTACAGGGTACAGGGGGGGACGAGCAGTACTTC. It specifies CASSVQGTGGDEQYF.

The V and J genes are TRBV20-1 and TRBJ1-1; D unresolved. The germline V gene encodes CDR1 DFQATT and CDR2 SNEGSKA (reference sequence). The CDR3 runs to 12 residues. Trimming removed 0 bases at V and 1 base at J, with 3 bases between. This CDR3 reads CSAREQNTEAFF. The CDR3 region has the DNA TGCAGTGCTAGAGAACAGAACACTGAAGCTTTCTTT.

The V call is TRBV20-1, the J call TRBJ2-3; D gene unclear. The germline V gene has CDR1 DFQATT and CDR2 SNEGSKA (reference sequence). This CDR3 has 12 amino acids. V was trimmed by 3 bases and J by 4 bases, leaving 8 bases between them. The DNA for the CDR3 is TGCAGTGCTAGGCCGCCGGCAGATACGCAGTATTTT. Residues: CSARPPADTQYF.

The CDR3: CSATLQGAREKLFF. CDR3 DNA sequence: TGCAGTGCTACACTCCAGGGGGCGCGTGAAAAACTGTTTTTT. The chain combines TRBV20-1 with TRBJ1-4; 8 bases line up with TRBD1. Germline V gene sequence: CDR1 DFQATT, CDR2 SNEGSKA (reference sequence). This CDR3 has 14 residues. Trimming at V came to 4 bases and at J to 7 bases, leaving 8 bases not matched to a gene.

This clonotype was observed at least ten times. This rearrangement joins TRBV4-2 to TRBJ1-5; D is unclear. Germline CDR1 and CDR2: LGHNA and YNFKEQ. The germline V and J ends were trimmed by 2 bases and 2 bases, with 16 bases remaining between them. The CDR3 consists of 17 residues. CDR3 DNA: TGTGCCAGCAGCCAAACCCCGACAAAAGAGGGCAATCAGCCCCAGCATTTT. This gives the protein CASSQTPTKEGNQPQHF.

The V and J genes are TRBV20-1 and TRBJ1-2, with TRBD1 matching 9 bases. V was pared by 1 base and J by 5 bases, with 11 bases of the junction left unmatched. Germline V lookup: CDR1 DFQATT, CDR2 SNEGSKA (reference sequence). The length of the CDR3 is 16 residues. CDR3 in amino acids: CSARGYGGQGTYGYTF. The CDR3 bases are TGCAGTGCTAGAGGATATGGGGGACAGGGTACATATGGCTACACCTTC.

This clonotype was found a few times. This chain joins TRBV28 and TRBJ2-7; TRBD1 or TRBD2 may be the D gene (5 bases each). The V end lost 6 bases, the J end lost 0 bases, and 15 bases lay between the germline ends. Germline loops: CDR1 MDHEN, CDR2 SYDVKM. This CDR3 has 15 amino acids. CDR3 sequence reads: CASRSGTVSSYEQYF. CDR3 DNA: TGTGCCAGCAGGTCCGGGACGGTCAGCTCCTACGAGCAGTACTTC.

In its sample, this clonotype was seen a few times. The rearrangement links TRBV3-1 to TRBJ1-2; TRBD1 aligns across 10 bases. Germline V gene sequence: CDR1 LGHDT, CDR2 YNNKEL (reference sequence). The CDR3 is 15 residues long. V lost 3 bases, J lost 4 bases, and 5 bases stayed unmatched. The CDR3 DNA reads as TGTGCCAGCAGCCACGGGACAGGGGAGCGCTATGGCTACACCTTC. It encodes CASSHGTGERYGYTF. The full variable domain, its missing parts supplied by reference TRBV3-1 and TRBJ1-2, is DTAVSQTPKYLVTQMGNDKSIKCEQNLGHDTMYWYKQDSKKFLKIMFSYNNKELIINETVPNRFSPKSPDKAHLNLHINSLELGDSAVYFCASSHGTGERYGYTFGSGTRLTVV.